This T cell receptor beta chain was obtained from a study of human T cells and chemical hapten exposure. In the study overall: Upper back patch tests used 0.01% DPC, scored after 6 days.

This sample's time point: patch test 1, 2 weeks after DPC sensitization. Treatment in this sample: therapeutic diphenylcyclopropenone sensitization with weekly scalp DPC. Germline CDR1 is SGHRS and CDR2 is YFSETQ. The V gene lost 4 bases and the J gene lost 3 bases, with 3 bases spanning the gap. The CDR3 is made up of 11 amino acids. TCRdb re-called the RACE reads with MiXCR, one entry per CDR3 protein. The sample contains about 14,000 distinct CDR3 sequences, roughly 17% of which appear only once. Many counts were recorded for this clonotype. This TCR was sampled from a young woman with alopecia areata. Some clones in this sample may be carry-over from other donors' samples. The chain combines TRBV5-1 with TRBJ2-3; D is unresolved. Sample: whole blood, taken in connection with sensitization to the hapten diphenylcyclopropenone (DPC). The chain's CDR3 is CASSLTDTQYF. CDR3 DNA: TGCGCCAGCAGCCTTACAGATACGCAGTATTTT. Based on the CDR3 plus reference TRBV5-1 and TRBJ2-3, the full variable domain is KAGVTQTPRYLIKTRGQQVTLSCSPISGHRSVSWYQQTPGQGLQFLFEYFSETQRNKGNFPGRFSGRQFSNSRSEMNVSTLELGDSALYLCASSLTDTQYFGPGTRLTVL.